Listed below are T cell receptor beta chains from one sample, sequenced in a study of Ad26.COV2.S vaccination and SARS-CoV-2 variants. The data were produced by immunoSEQ multiplex PCR, yet TCRdb's version contains in-frame clones alone and is incomplete. This sample has approximately 340,000 clones, with about 92% found just once. Material: peripheral blood, obtained after recovery from COVID-19. Receptors were obtained from a human donor who had recovered from COVID-19. Both conserved end residues are part of each CDR3. A D gene is named only where the DNA matches it firmly. Clone size appears in some rows only: once, few, many, or a class for an expanded clone.

CDR3 length,clone size,V gene,D gene,J gene,CDR3 DNA,CDR3 protein
14,.,TRBV24-1,.,TRBJ2-1,TGTGCCACCAGTGATGGGGCGGGGTACAATGAGCAGTTCTTC,CATSDGAGYNEQFF
16,.,TRBV7-9,.,TRBJ2-2,TGTGCCAGCAGCTTGGGGACGGCAGGGTTCGCCGGGGAGCTGTTTTTT,CASSLGTAGFAGELFF
15,many,TRBV5-6,.,TRBJ1-4,TGTGCCAGCAGCTTGGCCCGAGGGGGTAATGAAAAACTGTTTTTT,CASSLARGGNEKLFF
15,.,TRBV5-5,.,TRBJ1-2,TGTGCCAGCAGCTTGGTACCAGGGGATAACTATGGCTACACCTTC,CASSLVPGDNYGYTF
14,.,TRBV21-1,.,TRBJ2-7,TGTGCCAGCAGTGAGGGGACACAGACCTACGAGCAGTACTTC,CASSEGTQTYEQYF
15,.,TRBV29-1,TRBD1,TRBJ2-1,TGCAGCGCGGGACCGGGACAGGGATCTCCCAATGAGCAGTTCTTC,CSAGPGQGSPNEQFF
14,.,TRBV7-8,.,TRBJ2-7,TGTGCCAGCAGCTACCGGGACGGGACCTACGAGCAGTACTTC,CASSYRDGTYEQYF
13,.,TRBV7-8,.,TRBJ1-2,TGTGCCAGCAGCTCTAAGGGGAACTATGGCTACACCTTC,CASSSKGNYGYTF
12,.,TRBV12-3/TRBV12-4,.,TRBJ1-3,TGTGCCAGCAGTTTACGAGGAAACACCATATATTTT,CASSLRGNTIYF
16,.,TRBV7-2,.,TRBJ2-7,TGTGCCAGCAGCCGGGACACACAGGGATTCGCCTACGAGCAGTACTTC,CASSRDTQGFAYEQYF
14,once,TRBV7-9,.,TRBJ2-7,TGTGCCAGCAGCGCACGGGACAACCCCTACGAGCAGTACTTC,CASSARDNPYEQYF
16,.,TRBV11-2,.,TRBJ1-3,TGTGCCAGCAGCTCAGGCCCCAGGGGCTATGGAAACACCATATATTTT,CASSSGPRGYGNTIYF
13,.,TRBV14,.,TRBJ1-1,TGTGCCAGCAGAGACACAGGGTTCGCTGAAGCTTTCTTT,CASRDTGFAEAFF
15,.,TRBV7-7,TRBD2,TRBJ2-2,TGTGCCAGCAGCCTAGCGGGGGCGGGCACCGGGGAGCTGTTTTTT,CASSLAGAGTGELFF
15,.,TRBV5-1,.,TRBJ1-3,TGCGCCAGCAGCTTGGTCTCAGGGGTTGGAAACACCATATATTTT,CASSLVSGVGNTIYF
13,once,TRBV19,.,TRBJ1-1,TGTGCCAGTAGTATAGGGGGGAACACTGAAGCTTTCTTT,CASSIGGNTEAFF
15,.,TRBV21-1,.,TRBJ1-6,TGTGCCAGCAGCCCCAAGGCGGCAGGGTCCTCACCCCTCCACTTT,CASSPKAAGSSPLHF
15,once,TRBV4-3,.,TRBJ2-1,TGCGCCAGCAGCCAAGATATAGGGCCACCCGATGAGCAGTTCTTC,CASSQDIGPPDEQFF
14,.,TRBV6-6,.,TRBJ1-5,TGTGCCAGCAGTGATCGACGGGGTAATCAGCCCCAGCATTTT,CASSDRRGNQPQHF
15,.,TRBV9,.,TRBJ2-5,TGTGCCAGCAGCGTTGGGTCATCCTTAATAGAGACCCAGTACTTC,CASSVGSSLIETQYF
14,.,TRBV4-2,.,TRBJ1-2,TGTGCCAGCAGCCAGCAGGGGCCCCTAGGCGGCTACACCTTC,CASSQQGPLGGYTF
14,.,TRBV11-3,.,TRBJ2-2,TGTGCCAGCAGCTTAGGGCCATTCACCGGGGAGCTGTTTTTT,CASSLGPFTGELFF
11,.,TRBV11-2,.,TRBJ2-5,TGTGCCAGCAGCTCAGTAGAGACCCAGTACTTC,CASSSVETQYF
17,.,TRBV7-9,TRBD1,TRBJ2-7,TGTGCCAGCAGCTTGGGCAGGGGGACCGAGAATCCCTACGAGCAGTACTTC,CASSLGRGTENPYEQYF
15,.,TRBV7-8,.,TRBJ1-3,TGTGCCAGCAGCCAGCGGGACATCTCTGGAAACACCATATATTTT,CASSQRDISGNTIYF
12,.,TRBV3-1/TRBV3-2,.,TRBJ1-1,TGTGCCAGCAGCCAAGATTGGGGGGAAGCTTTCTTT,CASSQDWGEAFF
15,few,TRBV2,TRBD2,TRBJ2-7,TGTGCCAGCACGCCGGGACTAGCGGGGGGATACGAGCAGTACTTC,CASTPGLAGGYEQYF
14,.,TRBV27,.,TRBJ1-1,TGTGCCAGCAGTTTCGACAGTTCGAACACTGAAGCTTTCTTT,CASSFDSSNTEAFF
19,.,TRBV7-9,.,TRBJ2-7,TGTGCCAGCAGCCACCACATATCTCTAGGGACCACGACCACCTACGAGCAGTACTTC,CASSHHISLGTTTTYEQYF
14,.,TRBV15,TRBD1,TRBJ2-7,TGTGCCACCAGCACAGGACAGGCCTCCTACGAGCAGTACTTC,CATSTGQASYEQYF
16,.,TRBV5-1,.,TRBJ2-1,TGCGCCAGCAGGTCCCAAGGGGGGGCCTTCCCCGATGAGCAGTTCTTC,CASRSQGGAFPDEQFF
17,.,TRBV10-2,TRBD2,TRBJ2-1,TGCGCCAGCAGGGGGACTGGAACGGGGGGGCCGATCAATGAGCAGTTCTTC,CASRGTGTGGPINEQFF
15,few,TRBV7-8,.,TRBJ1-4,TGTGCCAGCAGCTTATCAGGGGTATTTGATGAAAAACTGTTTTTT,CASSLSGVFDEKLFF
14,.,TRBV9,TRBD1,TRBJ2-7,TGTGCCAGCAGCGTCGACAGGGGCAGGAGCGAGCAGTACTTC,CASSVDRGRSEQYF
11,.,TRBV19,.,TRBJ1-1,TGTGCCAGTAGTATAGCCGGGGCCGGTTTCTTT,CASSIAGAGFF
14,.,TRBV29-1,.,TRBJ2-2,TGCAGCGTCGCCCCTGGTCCTTACACCGGGGAGCTGTTTTTT,CSVAPGPYTGELFF
16,once,TRBV5-1,TRBD1,TRBJ2-5,TGCGCCAGCAGGGGACAGGCGACCACCGAGGGGGAGACCCAGTACTTC,CASRGQATTEGETQYF
13,.,TRBV6-5,.,TRBJ1-2,TGTGCCAGCAGTTATACCCCAGTCTATGGCTACACCTTC,CASSYTPVYGYTF
16,.,TRBV28,TRBD2,TRBJ2-1,TGTGCCAGCAGTTTGGCGGGGCGGGGGACCTACAATGAGCAGTTCTTC,CASSLAGRGTYNEQFF
16,.,TRBV6-5,.,TRBJ1-6,TGTGCCAGCAGTTACAGGTTGGGAGGGTATAATTCACCCCTCCACTTT,CASSYRLGGYNSPLHF
14,.,TRBV7-2,.,TRBJ2-2,TGTGCCAGCAGCCCCGGAGGCCCCACCGGGGAGCTGTTTTTT,CASSPGGPTGELFF
13,.,TRBV7-9,TRBD1,TRBJ2-5,TGTGCCAGCAGACCGGGACAGCAAGAGACCCAGTACTTC,CASRPGQQETQYF
15,.,TRBV4-1,.,TRBJ2-5,TGCGCCAGCAGCCAAGAGGGGGGGGCGCGGGAGACCCAGTACTTC,CASSQEGGARETQYF